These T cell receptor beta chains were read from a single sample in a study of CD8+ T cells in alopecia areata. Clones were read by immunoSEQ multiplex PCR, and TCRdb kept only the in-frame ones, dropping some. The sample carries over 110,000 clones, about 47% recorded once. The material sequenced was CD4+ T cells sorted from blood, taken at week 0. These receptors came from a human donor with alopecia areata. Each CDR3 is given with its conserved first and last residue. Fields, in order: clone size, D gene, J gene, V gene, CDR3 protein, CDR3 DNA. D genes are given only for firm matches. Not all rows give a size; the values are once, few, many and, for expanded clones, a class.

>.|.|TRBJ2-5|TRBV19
CASSGNREQETQYF
TGTGCCAGTAGTGGGAACCGGGAACAAGAGACCCAGTACTTC
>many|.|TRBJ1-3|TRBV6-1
CASMGSSSGNTIYF
TGTGCCAGCATGGGAAGCTCATCTGGAAACACCATATATTTT
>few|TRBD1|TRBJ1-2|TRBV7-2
CASSSDGQGSGYTF
TGTGCCAGCAGCTCGGACGGACAGGGTAGTGGCTACACCTTC
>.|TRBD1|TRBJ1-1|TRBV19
CASTDLRDRGNTEAFF
TGTGCCAGTACTGATTTGAGGGACAGGGGGAACACTGAAGCTTTCTTT
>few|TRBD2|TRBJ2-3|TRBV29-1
CSVEGPSGSTDTQYF
TGCAGCGTTGAAGGGCCTAGCGGGAGCACAGATACGCAGTATTTT
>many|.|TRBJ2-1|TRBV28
CASKGQGSYNEQFF
TGTGCCAGCAAGGGCCAGGGCTCCTACAATGAGCAGTTCTTC
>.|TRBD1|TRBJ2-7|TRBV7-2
CASSSMTGSYEQYF
TGTGCCAGCAGCTCCATGACAGGGAGTTACGAGCAGTACTTC
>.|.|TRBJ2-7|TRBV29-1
CSVAGSYEQYF
TGCAGCGTGGCGGGGTCCTACGAGCAGTACTTC
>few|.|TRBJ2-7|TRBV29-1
CSVETGVGLYEQYF
TGCAGCGTTGAAACGGGAGTCGGCTTGTACGAGCAGTACTTC
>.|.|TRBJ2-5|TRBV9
CASSVALIETQYF
TGTGCCAGCAGCGTAGCTTTAATAGAGACCCAGTACTTC
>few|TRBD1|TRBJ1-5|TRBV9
CASSVQGADGQPQHF
TGTGCCAGCAGCGTCCAGGGGGCTGACGGTCAGCCCCAGCATTTT
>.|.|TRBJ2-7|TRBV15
CATSRDPPLYEQYF
TGTGCCACCAGCAGAGATCCCCCACTCTACGAGCAGTACTTC
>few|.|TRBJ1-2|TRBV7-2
CASSPLSRVGYGYTF
TGTGCCAGCAGCCCTCTCTCCAGGGTCGGCTATGGCTACACCTTC
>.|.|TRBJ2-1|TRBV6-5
CASSVLPTTVGEQFF
TGTGCCAGCTCCGTGTTACCTACCACCGTGGGGGAGCAGTTCTTC
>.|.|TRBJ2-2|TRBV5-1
CATTLSGTGELFF
TGCGCCACCACCTTAAGCGGGACCGGGGAGCTGTTTTTT
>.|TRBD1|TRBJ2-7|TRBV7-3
CASSLRPGGPYEQYF
TGTGCCAGCAGCTTACGGCCAGGGGGTCCCTACGAGCAGTACTTC
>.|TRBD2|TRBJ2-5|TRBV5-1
CASSPGLAGVETQYF
TGCGCCAGCAGTCCTGGACTAGCGGGAGTGGAGACCCAGTACTTC
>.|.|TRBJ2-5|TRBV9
CASTGFETQYF
TGTGCCAGCACCGGTTTTGAGACCCAGTACTTC
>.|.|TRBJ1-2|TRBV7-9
CASSLDTYYGYTF
TGTGCCAGCAGCCTCGACACTTACTATGGCTACACCTTC
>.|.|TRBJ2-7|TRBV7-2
CASSGQSFYEQYF
TGTGCCAGCAGCGGACAGAGTTTCTACGAGCAGTACTTC
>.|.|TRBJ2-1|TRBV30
CAWRLRAYNEQFF
TGTGCCTGGAGGCTAAGGGCCTACAATGAGCAGTTCTTC
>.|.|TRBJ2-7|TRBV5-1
CASSLTGIPGDEQYF
TGCGCCAGCAGCCTGACCGGGATCCCGGGGGACGAGCAGTACTTC
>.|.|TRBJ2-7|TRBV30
CACRLSGSTYEQYF
TGTGCCTGCCGCCTCTCTGGCAGTACCTACGAGCAGTACTTC